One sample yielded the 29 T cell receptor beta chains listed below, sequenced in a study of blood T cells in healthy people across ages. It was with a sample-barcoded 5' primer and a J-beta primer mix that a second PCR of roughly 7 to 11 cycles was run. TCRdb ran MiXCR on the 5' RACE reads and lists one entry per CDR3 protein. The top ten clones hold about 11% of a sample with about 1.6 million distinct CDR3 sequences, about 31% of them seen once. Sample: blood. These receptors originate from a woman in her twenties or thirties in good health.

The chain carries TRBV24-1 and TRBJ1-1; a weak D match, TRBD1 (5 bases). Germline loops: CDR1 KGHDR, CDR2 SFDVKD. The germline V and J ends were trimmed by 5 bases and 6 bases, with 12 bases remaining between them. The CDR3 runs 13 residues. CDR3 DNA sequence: TGTGCCACCAGTGGACGGAGGGGATCTGAAGCTTTCTTT. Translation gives CATSGRRGSEAFF.

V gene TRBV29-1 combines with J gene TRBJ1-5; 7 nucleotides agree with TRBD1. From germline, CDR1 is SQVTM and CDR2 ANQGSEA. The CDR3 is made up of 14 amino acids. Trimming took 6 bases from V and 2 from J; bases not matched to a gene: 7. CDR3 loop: CSVKGDSGNQPQHF. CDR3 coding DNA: TGCAGCGTGAAGGGGGACAGTGGCAATCAGCCCCAGCATTTT.

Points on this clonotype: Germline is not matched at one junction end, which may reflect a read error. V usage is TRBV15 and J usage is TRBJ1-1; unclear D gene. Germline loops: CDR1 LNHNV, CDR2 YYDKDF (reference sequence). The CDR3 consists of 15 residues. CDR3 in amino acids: CAISRDLNMNTEAFF. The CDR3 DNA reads TGTGCCATCAGCAGAGATCTTAATATGAACACTGAAGCTTTCTTT. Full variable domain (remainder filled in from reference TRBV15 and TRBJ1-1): DAMVIQNPRYQVTQFGKPVTLSCSQTLNHNVMYWYQQKSSQAPKLLFHYYDKDFNNEADTPDNFQSRRPNTSFCFLDIRSPGLGDTAMYLCAISRDLNMNTEAFFGQGTRLTVV.

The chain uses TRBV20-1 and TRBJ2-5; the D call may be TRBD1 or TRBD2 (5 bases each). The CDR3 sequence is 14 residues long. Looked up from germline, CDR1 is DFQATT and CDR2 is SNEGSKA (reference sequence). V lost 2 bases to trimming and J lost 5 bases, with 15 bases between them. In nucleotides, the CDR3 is TGCAGTGCTAGATCTCTGGGGGAGTATGAGACCCAGTACTTC. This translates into CSARSLGEYETQYF.

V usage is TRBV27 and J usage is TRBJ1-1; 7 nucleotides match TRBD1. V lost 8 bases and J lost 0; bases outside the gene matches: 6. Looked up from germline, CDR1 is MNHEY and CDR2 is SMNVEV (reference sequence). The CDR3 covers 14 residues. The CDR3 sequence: CASRKTGLNTEAFF. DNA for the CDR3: TGTGCCAGCCGTAAGACAGGGTTGAACACTGAAGCTTTCTTT.

CDR3 nucleotide sequence: TGCAGTGCCCCCCGATGGACTAGCGGGAAATCCTACAATGAGCAGTTCTTC. Translating gives CSAPRWTSGKSYNEQFF. The chain links TRBV20-1 to TRBJ2-1; the match to TRBD2 covers 12 bases. Trimming at V came to 6 bases and at J to 1 base, leaving 10 bases not matched to a gene. CDR1 and CDR2 (germline): DFQATT, SNEGSKA (reference sequence). The length of the CDR3 is 17 residues.

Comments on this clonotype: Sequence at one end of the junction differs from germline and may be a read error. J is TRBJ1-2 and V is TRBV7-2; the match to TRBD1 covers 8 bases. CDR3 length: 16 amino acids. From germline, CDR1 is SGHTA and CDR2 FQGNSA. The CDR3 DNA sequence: TGTGCCAGCAGCTACTCCAGGGGGCTTGACCCCTATGGCCACACCTTC. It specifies CASSYSRGLDPYGHTF.

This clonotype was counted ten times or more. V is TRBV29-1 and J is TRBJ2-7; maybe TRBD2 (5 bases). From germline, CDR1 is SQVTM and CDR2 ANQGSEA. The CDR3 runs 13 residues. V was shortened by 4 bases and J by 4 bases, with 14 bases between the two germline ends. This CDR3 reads CSVVQARGYEQYF. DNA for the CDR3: TGCAGCGTTGTCCAAGCCCGAGGGTACGAGCAGTACTTC.

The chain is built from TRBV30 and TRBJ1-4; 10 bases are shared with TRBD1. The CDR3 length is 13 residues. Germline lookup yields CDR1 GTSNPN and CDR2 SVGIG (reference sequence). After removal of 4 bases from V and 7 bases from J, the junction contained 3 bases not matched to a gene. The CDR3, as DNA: TGTGCCTGGACAGGGGACAGGGGTGAAAAACTGTTTTTT. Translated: CAWTGDRGEKLFF.

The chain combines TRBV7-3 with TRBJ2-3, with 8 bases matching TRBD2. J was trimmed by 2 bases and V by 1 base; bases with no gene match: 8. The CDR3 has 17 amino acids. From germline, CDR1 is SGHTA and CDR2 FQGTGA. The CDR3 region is CASSLIGGAGVTDTQYF. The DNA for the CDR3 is TGTGCCAGCAGCTTAATCGGTGGAGCGGGGGTCACAGATACGCAGTATTTT.

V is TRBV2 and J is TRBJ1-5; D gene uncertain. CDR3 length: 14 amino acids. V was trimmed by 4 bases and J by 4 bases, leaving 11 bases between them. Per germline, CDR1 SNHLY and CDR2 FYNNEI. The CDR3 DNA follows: TGTGCCAGCAGTGTAAGGTCCGGGAATCAGCCCCAGCATTTT. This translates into CASSVRSGNQPQHF.

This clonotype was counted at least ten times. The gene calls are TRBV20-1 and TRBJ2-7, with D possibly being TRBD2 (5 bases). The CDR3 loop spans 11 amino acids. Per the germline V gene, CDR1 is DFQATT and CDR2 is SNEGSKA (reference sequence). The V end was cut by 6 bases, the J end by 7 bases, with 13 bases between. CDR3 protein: CSATSGSEQYF. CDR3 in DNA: TGCAGTGCAACGTCGGGGTCAGAGCAGTACTTC.

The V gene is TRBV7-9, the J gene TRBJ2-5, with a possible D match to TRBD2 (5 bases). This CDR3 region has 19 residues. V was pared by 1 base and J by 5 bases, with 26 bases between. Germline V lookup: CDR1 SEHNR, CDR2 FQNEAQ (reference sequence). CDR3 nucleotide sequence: TGTGCCAGCAGCTTAGATACAATCCTGGAGTGGCGGGTCGGGGAGACCCAGTACTTC. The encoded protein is CASSLDTILEWRVGETQYF.

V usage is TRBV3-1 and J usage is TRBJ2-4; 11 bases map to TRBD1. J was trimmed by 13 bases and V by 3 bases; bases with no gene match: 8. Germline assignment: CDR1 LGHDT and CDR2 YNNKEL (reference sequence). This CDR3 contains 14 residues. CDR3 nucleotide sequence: TGTGCCAGCAGCCAGGGGACAGGGGGTAGGGAGCAGTACTTC. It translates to CASSQGTGGREQYF.

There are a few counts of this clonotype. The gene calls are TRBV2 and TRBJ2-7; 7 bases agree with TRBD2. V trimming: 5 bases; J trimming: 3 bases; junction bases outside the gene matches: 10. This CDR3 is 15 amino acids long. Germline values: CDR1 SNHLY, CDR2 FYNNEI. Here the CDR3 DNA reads TGTGCCAGCAGTATTCTAGCGGAACCGGTCTACGAGCAGTACTTC. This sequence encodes CASSILAEPVYEQYF. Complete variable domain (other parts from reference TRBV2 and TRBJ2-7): EPEVTQTPSHQVTQMGQEVILRCVPISNHLYFYWYRQILGQKVEFLVSFYNNEISEKSEIFDDQFSVERPDGSNFTLKIRSTKLEDSAMYFCASSILAEPVYEQYFGPGTRLTVT.

The CDR3 DNA follows: TGTGCCAGCAGCTTAGAGGGTGGTATAGGCTGCTGCGAGCAGTACTTC. Encoded protein: CASSLEGGIGCCEQYF. V gene TRBV7-8 combines with J gene TRBJ2-7; no clear D gene. The CDR3 runs to 16 residues. Trimming took off 1 base at V and 6 bases at J, with 19 bases between the two ends. CDR1 and CDR2 (germline): SGHVS, FQNEAQ.

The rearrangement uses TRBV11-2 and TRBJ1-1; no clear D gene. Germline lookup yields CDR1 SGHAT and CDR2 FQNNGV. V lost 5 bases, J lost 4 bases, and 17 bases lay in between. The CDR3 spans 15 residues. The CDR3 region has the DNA TGTGCCAGCAGCCGAAACGTGGGGAGCGGCACTGAAGCTTTCTTT. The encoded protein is CASSRNVGSGTEAFF.

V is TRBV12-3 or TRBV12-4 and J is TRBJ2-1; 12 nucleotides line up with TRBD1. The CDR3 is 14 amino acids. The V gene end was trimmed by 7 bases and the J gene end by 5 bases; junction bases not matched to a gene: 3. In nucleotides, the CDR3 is TGTGCCAGCACGGGACAGGGGGCCCACAATGAGCAGTTCTTC. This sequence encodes CASTGQGAHNEQFF.

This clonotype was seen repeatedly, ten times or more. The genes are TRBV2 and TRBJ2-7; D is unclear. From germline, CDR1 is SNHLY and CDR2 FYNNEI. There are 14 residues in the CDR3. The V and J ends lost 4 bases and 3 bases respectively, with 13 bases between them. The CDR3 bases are TGTGCCAGCAGTGGTCCCGCATCCCTCTACGAGCAGTACTTC. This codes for CASSGPASLYEQYF.

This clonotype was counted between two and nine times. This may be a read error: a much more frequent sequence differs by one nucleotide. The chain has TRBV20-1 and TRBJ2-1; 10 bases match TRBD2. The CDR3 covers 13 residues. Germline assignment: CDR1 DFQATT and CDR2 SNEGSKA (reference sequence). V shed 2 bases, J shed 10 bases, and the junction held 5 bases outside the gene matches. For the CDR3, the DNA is TGCAGTGCTAGACTAGCGGGGGCCTACGAGCAGTTCTTC. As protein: CSARLAGAYEQFF.

The CDR3 sequence: CSVERGVGGYEQYF. CDR3 bases: TGCAGCGTTGAGAGAGGAGTTGGGGGGTACGAGCAGTACTTC. The chain couples TRBV29-1 to TRBJ2-7; possibly TRBD2 for D (6 bases). V lost 3 bases, J lost 4 bases, and 16 bases lay in between. Looked up from germline, CDR1 is SQVTM and CDR2 is ANQGSEA. CDR3 length equals 14 residues.

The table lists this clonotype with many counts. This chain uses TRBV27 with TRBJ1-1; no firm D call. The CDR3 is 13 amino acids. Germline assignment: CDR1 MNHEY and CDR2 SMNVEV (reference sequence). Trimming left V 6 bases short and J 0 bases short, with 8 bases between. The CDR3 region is CASSSIMNTEAFF. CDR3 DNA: TGTGCCAGCAGCTCAATCATGAACACTGAAGCTTTCTTT.

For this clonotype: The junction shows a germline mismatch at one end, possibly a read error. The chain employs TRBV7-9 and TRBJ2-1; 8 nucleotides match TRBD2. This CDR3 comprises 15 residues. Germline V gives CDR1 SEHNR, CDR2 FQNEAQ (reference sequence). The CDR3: CASSPGRDTYNEQVF. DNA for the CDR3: TGTGCCAGCAGCCCCGGGAGGGACACCTACAATGAGCAGGTCTTC. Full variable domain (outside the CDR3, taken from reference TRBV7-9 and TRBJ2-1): DTGVSQNPRHKITKRGQNVTFRCDPISEHNRLYWYRQTLGQGPEFLTYFQNEAQLEKSRLLSDRFSAERPKGSFSTLEIQRTEQGDSAMYLCASSPGRDTYNEQVFGPGTRLTVL.

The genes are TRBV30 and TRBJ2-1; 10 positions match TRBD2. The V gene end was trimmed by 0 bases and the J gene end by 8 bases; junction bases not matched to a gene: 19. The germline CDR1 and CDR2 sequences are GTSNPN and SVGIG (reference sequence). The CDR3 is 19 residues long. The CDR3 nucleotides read TGTGCCTGGAGTGTACTTACCCCCACCACTAGCGGGAAAGGCCATGAGCAGTTCTTC. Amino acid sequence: CAWSVLTPTTSGKGHEQFF.

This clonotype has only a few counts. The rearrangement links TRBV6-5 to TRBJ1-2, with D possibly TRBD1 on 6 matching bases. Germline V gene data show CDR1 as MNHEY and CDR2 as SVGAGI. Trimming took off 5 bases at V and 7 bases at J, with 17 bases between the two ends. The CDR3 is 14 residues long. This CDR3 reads CASSPRRGLGGYTF. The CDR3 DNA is TGTGCCAGCAGTCCGCGACGGGGGCTAGGTGGCTACACCTTC.

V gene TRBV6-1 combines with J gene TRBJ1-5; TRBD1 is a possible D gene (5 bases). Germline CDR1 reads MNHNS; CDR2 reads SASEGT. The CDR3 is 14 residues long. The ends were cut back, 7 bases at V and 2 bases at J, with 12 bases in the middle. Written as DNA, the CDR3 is TGTGCCAGCACCCAGGGTAGCGGCAATCAGCCCCAGCATTTT. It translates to CASTQGSGNQPQHF.

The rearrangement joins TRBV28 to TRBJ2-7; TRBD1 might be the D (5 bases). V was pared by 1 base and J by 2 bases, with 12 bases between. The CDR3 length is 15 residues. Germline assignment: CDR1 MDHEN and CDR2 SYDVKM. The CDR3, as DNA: TGTGCCAGCAGTTTATCGTGGAACAGGACCTACGAGCAGTACTTC. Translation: CASSLSWNRTYEQYF.

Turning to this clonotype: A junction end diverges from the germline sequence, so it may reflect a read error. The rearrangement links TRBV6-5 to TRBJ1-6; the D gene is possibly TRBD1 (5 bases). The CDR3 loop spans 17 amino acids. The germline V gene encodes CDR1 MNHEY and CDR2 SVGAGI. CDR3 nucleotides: TGTGCCAGCAGGCTACTCCGGGACGGTGGATATAGTTCACCCCTCCACTTT. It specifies CASRLLRDGGYSSPLHF.

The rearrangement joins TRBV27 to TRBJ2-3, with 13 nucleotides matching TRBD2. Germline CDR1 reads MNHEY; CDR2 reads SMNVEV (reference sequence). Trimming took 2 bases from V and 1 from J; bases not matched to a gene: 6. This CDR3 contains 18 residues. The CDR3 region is CASSLGLAGVDGTDTQYF. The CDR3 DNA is TGTGCCAGCAGTTTAGGACTAGCGGGAGTTGATGGCACAGATACGCAGTATTTT.